One TCR beta chain is described in this entry. Its antigen is undetermined. The record originates from a study of cytomegalovirus exposure and HLA in healthy donors. Study in general: Earlier findings included some 120 million unique TCR beta sequences obtained from 150 million to 200 million T cells. Findings and limits, study-wide: TCR beta sequences reportedly predicted most subjects' HLA-A and HLA-B alleles accurately. Most TCR sequences were rare, but some public TCRs occurred in many donors.

The PCR ran on 60 Vbeta and 13 Jbeta primers. Generated by immunoSEQ multiplex PCR, the TCRdb table keeps only in-frame clones and is missing some. The sample lists about 98,000 clones, 60% to 80% occurring once. V was pared by 0 bases and J by 6 bases, with 2 bases of the junction left unmatched. Germline V CDR1 and CDR2: SGHTA, FQGNSA. The CDR3 sequence is 14 residues long. V and J are TRBV7-2 and TRBJ1-5; 7 bases align to TRBD1. Sequences were obtained from PBMCs. The sequence was obtained from a female donor in good health and CMV-seronegative. The DNA for the CDR3 is TGTGCCAGCAGCTTAGCCTACAGGGGTCAGCCCCAGCATTTT. Translation gives CASSLAYRGQPQHF.